The clone carrying this TCR beta chain has ten or more counts. This sample was taken from a study of blood T cell repertoires in COVID-19. TCRdb's table, derived via immunoSEQ multiplex PCR, lists solely in-frame clones and lacks some. The table has roughly 320,000 clones, about nine tenths seen once. Enrolment of Seattle patients took place during active infection, and they were followed longitudinally. The sequenced sample was peripheral blood. The sequence was collected from a woman aged 30 to 39 with COVID-19, enrolled during active disease.

The CDR3, as DNA: TGTGCCAGCAGCGCTCGTATTTACACTGAAGCTTTCTTT. Amino acid sequence: CASSARIYTEAFF. The rearrangement links TRBV9 to TRBJ1-1; no firm D call. Trimming pared 3 bases from V and 3 bases from J, leaving 9 bases between. The CDR3 is made up of 13 amino acids. Germline assignment: CDR1 SGDLS and CDR2 YYNGEE.